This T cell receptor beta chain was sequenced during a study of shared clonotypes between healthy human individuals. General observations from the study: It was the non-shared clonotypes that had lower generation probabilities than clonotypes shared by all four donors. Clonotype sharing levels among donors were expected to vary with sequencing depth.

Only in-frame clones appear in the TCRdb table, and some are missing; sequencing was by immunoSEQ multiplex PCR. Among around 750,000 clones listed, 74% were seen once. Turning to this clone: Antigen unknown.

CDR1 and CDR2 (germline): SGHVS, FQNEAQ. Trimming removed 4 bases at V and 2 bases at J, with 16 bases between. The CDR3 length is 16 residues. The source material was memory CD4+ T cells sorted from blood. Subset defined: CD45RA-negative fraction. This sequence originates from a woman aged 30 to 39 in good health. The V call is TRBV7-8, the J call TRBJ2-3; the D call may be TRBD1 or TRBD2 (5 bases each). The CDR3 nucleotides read TGTGCCAGCAGCTCTCTGGGACCTCCTAACACAGATACGCAGTATTTT. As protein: CASSSLGPPNTDTQYF.